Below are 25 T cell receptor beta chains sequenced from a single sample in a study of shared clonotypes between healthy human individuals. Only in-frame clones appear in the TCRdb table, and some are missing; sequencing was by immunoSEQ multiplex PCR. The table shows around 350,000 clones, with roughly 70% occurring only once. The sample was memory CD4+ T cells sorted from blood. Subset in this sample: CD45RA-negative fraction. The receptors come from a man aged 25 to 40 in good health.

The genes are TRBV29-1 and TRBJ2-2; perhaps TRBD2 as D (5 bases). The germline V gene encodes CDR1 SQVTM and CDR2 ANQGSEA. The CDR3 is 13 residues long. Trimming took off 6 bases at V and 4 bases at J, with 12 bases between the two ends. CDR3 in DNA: TGCAGCGTGTCCGGAGGCATCACCGGGGAGCTGTTTTTT. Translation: CSVSGGITGELFF.

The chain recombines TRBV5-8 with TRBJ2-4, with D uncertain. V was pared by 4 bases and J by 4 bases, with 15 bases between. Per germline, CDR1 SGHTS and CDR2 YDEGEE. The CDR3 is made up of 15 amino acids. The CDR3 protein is CASSPVGAAKNIQYF. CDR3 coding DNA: TGTGCCAGCAGCCCCGTCGGAGCCGCGAAAAACATTCAGTACTTC. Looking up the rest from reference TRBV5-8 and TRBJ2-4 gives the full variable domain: EAGVTQSPTHLIKTRGQQATLRCSPISGHTSVYWYQQALGLGLQFLLWYDEGEERNRGNFPPRFSGRQFPNYSSELNVNALELEDSALYLCASSPVGAAKNIQYFGAGTRLSVL.

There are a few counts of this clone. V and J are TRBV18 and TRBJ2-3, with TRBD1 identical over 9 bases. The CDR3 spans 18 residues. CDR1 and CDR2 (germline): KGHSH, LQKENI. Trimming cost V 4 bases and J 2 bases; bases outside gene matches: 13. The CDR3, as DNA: TGTGCCAGCTCACTCCGGGACAGGGAACCATTTTTCACAGATACGCAGTATTTT. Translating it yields CASSLRDREPFFTDTQYF.

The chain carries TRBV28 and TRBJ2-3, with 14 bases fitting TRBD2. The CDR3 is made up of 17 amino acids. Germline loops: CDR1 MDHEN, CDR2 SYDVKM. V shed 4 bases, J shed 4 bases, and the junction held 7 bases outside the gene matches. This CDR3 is CASSSRRTSGRSDTQYF. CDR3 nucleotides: TGTGCCAGCAGTTCCCGACGGACTAGCGGGAGGTCAGATACGCAGTATTTT.

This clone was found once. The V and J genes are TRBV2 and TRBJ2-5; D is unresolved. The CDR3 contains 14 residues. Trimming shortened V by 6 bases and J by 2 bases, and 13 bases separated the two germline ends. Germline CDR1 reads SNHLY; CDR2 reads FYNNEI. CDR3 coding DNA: TGTGCCAGCAGCCGTATGGGCAGACAAGAGACCCAGTACTTC. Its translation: CASSRMGRQETQYF.

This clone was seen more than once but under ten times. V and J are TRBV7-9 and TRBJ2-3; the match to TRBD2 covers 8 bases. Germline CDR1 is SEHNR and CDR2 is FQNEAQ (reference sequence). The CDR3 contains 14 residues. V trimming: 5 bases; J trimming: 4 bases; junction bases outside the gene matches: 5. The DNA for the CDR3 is TGTGCCAGCAGCCCGAGTAGCGGGGCAGATACGCAGTATTTT. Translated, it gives CASSPSSGADTQYF.

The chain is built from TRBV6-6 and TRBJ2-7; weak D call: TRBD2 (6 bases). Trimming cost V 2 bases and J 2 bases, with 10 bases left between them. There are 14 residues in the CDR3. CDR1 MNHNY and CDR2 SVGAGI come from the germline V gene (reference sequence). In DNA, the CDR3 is TGTGCCAGCAGTTACGGGCGGGGCGCCTACGAGCAGTACTTC. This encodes CASSYGRGAYEQYF.

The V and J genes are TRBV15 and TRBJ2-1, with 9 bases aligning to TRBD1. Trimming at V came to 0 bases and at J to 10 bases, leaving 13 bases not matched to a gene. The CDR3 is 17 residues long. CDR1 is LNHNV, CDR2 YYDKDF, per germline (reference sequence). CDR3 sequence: CATSRDRGTGKFGEQFF. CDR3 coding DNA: TGTGCCACCAGCAGAGATAGAGGGACAGGGAAGTTCGGAGAGCAGTTCTTC.

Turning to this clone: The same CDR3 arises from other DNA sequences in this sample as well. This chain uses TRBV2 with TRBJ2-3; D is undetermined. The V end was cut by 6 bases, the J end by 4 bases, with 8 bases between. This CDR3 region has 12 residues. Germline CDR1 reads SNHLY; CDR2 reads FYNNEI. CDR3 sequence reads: CASRLGADTQYF. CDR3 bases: TGTGCCAGCAGGCTTGGGGCAGATACGCAGTATTTT.

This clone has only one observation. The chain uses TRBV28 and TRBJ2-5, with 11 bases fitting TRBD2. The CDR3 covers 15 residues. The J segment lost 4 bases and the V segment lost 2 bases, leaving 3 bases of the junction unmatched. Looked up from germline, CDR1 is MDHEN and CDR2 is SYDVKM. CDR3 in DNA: TGTGCCAGCAGTTTAGGGCTAGCGGGAGGAGAGACCCAGTACTTC. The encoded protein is CASSLGLAGGETQYF.

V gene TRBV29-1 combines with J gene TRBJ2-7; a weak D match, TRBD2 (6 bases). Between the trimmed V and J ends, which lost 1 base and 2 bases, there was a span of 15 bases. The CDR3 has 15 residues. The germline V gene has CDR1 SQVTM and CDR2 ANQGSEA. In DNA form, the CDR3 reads TGCAGCGTTGAAGCTAGAACGACGGGGGCCTACGAGCAGTACTTC. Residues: CSVEARTTGAYEQYF.

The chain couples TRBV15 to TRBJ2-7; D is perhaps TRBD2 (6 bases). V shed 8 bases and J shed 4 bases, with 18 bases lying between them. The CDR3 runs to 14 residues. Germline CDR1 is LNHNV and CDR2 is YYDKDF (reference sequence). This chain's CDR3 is CATRPSGASYEQYF. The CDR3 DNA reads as TGTGCCACCCGTCCGTCGGGAGCGTCGTACGAGCAGTACTTC.

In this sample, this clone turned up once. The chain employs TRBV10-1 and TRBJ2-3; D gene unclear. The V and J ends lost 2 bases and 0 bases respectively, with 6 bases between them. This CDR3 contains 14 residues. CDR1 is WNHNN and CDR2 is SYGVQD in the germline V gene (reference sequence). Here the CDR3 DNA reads TGCGCCAGCAGTGAGGCAGCAAGCACAGATACGCAGTATTTT. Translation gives CASSEAASTDTQYF.

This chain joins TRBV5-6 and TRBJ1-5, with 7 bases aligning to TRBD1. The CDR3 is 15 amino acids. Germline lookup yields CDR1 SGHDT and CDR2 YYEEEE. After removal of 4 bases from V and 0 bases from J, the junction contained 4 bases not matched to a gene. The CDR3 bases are TGTGCCAGCAGCCAGGGGACAGTTAGCAATCAGCCCCAGCATTTT. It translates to CASSQGTVSNQPQHF.

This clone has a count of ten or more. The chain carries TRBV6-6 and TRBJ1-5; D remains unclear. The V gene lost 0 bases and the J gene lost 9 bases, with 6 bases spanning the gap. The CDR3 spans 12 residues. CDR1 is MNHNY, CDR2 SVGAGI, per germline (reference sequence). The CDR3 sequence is CASSYSRSPQHF. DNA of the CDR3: TGTGCCAGCAGTTACTCCAGGTCGCCCCAGCATTTT.

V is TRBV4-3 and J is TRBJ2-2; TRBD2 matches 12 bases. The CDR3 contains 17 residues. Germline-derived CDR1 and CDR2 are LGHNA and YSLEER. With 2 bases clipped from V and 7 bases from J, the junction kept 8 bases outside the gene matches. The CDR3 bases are TGCGCCAGCAGCCAACACGGACTAGCGGGAATTATCGGGGAGCTGTTTTTT. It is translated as CASSQHGLAGIIGELFF.

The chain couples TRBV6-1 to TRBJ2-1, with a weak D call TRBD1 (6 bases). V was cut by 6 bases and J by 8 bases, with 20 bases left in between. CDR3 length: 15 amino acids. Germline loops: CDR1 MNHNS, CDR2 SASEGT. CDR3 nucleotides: TGTGCCAGCAGATCGGACAGTTTGAGCTCCCATGAGCAGTTCTTC. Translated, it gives CASRSDSLSSHEQFF.

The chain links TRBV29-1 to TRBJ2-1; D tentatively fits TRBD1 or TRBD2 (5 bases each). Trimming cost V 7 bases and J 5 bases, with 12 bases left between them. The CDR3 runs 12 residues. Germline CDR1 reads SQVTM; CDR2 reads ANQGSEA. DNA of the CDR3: TGCAGCGGCAGGGACCGTAACAATGAGCAGTTCTTC. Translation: CSGRDRNNEQFF.

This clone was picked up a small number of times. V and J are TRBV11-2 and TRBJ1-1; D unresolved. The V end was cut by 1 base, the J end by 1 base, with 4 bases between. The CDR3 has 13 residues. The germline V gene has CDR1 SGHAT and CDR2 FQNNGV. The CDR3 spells CASSLGGNTEAFF. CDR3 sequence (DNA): TGTGCCAGCAGCTTAGGGGGGAACACTGAAGCTTTCTTT.

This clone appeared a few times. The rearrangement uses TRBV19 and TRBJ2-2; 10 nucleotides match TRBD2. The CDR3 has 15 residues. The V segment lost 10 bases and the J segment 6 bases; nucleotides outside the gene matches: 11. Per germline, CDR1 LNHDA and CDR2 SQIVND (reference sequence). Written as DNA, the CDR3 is TGTGCCACCACCGGGCTAGCGGGAGCTTCCGGGGAGCTGTTTTTT. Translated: CATTGLAGASGELFF.

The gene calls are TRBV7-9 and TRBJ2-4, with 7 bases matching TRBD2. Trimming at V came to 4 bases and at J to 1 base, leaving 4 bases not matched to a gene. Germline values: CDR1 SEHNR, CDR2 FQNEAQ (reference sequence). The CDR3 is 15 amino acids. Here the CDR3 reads CASSSAGSAKNIQYF. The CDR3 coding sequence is TGTGCCAGCAGCTCAGCGGGGTCGGCCAAAAACATTCAGTACTTC.

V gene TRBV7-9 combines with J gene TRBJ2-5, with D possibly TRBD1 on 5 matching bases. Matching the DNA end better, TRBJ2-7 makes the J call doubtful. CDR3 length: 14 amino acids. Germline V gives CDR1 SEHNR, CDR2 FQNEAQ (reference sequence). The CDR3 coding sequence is TGTGCCAGCAGCCGTAACGACAGACCCTACGAGCAGTACTTC. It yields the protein CASSRNDRPYEQYF.

CDR3 residues: CASSAFSRDTYEQYF. The CDR3 nucleotides are TGTGCCAGCAGCGCTTTTAGCCGCGATACCTACGAGCAGTACTTC. The chain is built from TRBV9 and TRBJ2-7; no firm D call. CDR1 and CDR2 (germline): SGDLS, YYNGEE. The CDR3 totals 15 residues. The V gene lost 3 bases and the J gene lost 2 bases, with 15 bases spanning the gap.

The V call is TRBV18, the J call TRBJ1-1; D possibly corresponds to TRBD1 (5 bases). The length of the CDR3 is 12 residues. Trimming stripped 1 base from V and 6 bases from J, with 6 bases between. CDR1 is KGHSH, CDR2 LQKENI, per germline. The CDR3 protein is CASSPQGSEAFF. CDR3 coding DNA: TGTGCCAGCTCACCACAGGGGTCTGAAGCTTTCTTT. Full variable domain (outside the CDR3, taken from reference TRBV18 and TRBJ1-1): NAGVMQNPRHLVRRRGQEARLRCSPMKGHSHVYWYRQLPEEGLKFMVYLQKENIIDESGMPKERFSAEFPKEGPSILRIQQVVRGDSAAYFCASSPQGSEAFFGQGTRLTVV.

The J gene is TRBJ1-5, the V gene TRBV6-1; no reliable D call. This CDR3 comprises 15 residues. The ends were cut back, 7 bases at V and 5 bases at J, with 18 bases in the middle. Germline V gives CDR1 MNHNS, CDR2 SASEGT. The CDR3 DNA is TGTGCCAGCACTTTTATGCAGTTTAATTATCAGCCCCAGCATTTT. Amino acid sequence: CASTFMQFNYQPQHF.